Below, 23 T cell receptor beta chains from the same sample are listed, as sequenced in a study of vaccination effects on CD4 cells after COVID-19. No antigen has been identified for these receptors. The repertoire was sequenced with immunoSEQ multiplex PCR; TCRdb's copy has only in-frame clones and lacks some. The data show tens of thousands of clones, 70% to 75% seen once. Within the ViraFEST assay, antigen-specific CD4+ T cells underwent expansion with viral peptide pools prior to sequencing. Culturing for more than eight days preceded CD4+ T cell isolation. The material was CD4+ T cells from PBMCs cultured with HCoV-229E spike peptides, obtained before COVID-19 vaccination. The origin of the receptors is a human donor who received a COVID-19 vaccine.

The rearrangement uses TRBV7-2 and TRBJ2-4; the match to TRBD1 covers 9 bases. The CDR3 spans 19 residues. Germline values: CDR1 SGHTA, CDR2 FQGNSA. The ends lost 4 bases at V and 0 bases at J; junction bases unmatched: 13. CDR3 DNA: TGTGCCAGCAGCTGGAGACAGGGGGACATAATTTTAGCCAAAAACATTCAGTACTTC. Protein: CASSWRQGDIILAKNIQYF.

The V gene is TRBV6-5, the J gene TRBJ1-2, with TRBD1 as a possible D gene (6 bases). In germline, CDR1 is MNHEY, CDR2 SVGAGI. The CDR3 runs 14 residues. V lost 3 bases and J 3 bases, leaving 11 bases between the germline ends. The CDR3 nucleotides are TGTGCCAGCAGTTATACCAGGGGTGACTATGGCTACACCTTC. The encoded protein is CASSYTRGDYGYTF.

V and J are TRBV5-6 and TRBJ2-5; no clear D. The ends were cut back, 0 bases at V and 1 base at J, with 10 bases in the middle. Germline CDR1 is SGHDT and CDR2 is YYEEEE. The CDR3 is 15 amino acids. This chain's CDR3 is CASSLGPVSQETQYF. The CDR3 DNA sequence: TGTGCCAGCAGCTTGGGGCCTGTCTCCCAAGAGACCCAGTACTTC.

V is TRBV6-5 and J is TRBJ2-1; D is perhaps TRBD2 (7 bases). The CDR3 totals 15 residues. Trimming took 7 bases from V and 3 from J, leaving 16 bases between them. Germline V gene sequence: CDR1 MNHEY, CDR2 SVGAGI. This CDR3 reads CASNLREGVYNEQFF. CDR3 sequence (DNA): TGTGCCAGCAACCTTAGGGAGGGGGTCTACAATGAGCAGTTCTTC.

CDR3: CATSGDLINQPQHF. CDR3 DNA: TGTGCCACTTCAGGGGACCTGATCAATCAGCCCCAGCATTTT. The rearrangement joins TRBV6-5 to TRBJ1-5; the D gene is possibly TRBD1 (6 bases). Trimming took off 10 bases at V and 3 bases at J, with 16 bases between the two ends. From germline, CDR1 is MNHEY and CDR2 SVGAGI. The CDR3 has 14 amino acids.

CDR3 nucleotides: TGTGCCAGCAGTTTACTCTTGGTAGGTGAGCAGTTCTTC. Its translation is CASSLLLVGEQFF. The chain couples TRBV12-3 or TRBV12-4 to TRBJ2-1; the D is unclear. The CDR3 consists of 13 residues. With 2 bases removed from V and 9 bases from J, the gap between germline ends came to 11 bases.

The V call is TRBV28, the J call TRBJ2-3; 8 nucleotides match TRBD1. J was trimmed by 3 bases and V by 6 bases; bases with no gene match: 8. This CDR3 has 15 amino acids. Germline CDR1 reads MDHEN; CDR2 reads SYDVKM. CDR3 in amino acids: CASRHNRQGTDTQYF. DNA for the CDR3: TGTGCCAGCAGACACAATCGACAGGGGACAGATACGCAGTATTTT.

The CDR3 DNA reads TGTGCCAGCAGCTTAGGACGGGGGGGCTCAAGCACAGATACGCAGTATTTT. Encoded protein: CASSLGRGGSSTDTQYF. V gene TRBV7-3 combines with J gene TRBJ2-3; 8 bases map to TRBD2. CDR3 length: 17 amino acids. Germline values: CDR1 SGHTA, CDR2 FQGTGA. Trimming cost V 2 bases and J 0 bases; bases outside gene matches: 7.

This clone was recorded once. This chain links TRBV9 with TRBJ1-5, with 8 bases fitting TRBD1. The germline V gene has CDR1 SGDLS and CDR2 YYNGEE. The CDR3 loop spans 16 amino acids. The V and J ends lost 3 bases and 3 bases, in that order; junction bases with no gene match: 8. CDR3 protein: CASSALGTGNNQPQHF. The CDR3 DNA is TGTGCCAGCAGCGCCCTAGGGACAGGAAACAATCAGCCCCAGCATTTT. The entire variable domain, with the rest obtained from reference TRBV9 and TRBJ1-5, is as follows: DSGVTQTPKHLITATGQRVTLRCSPRSGDLSVYWYQQSLDQGLQFLIQYYNGEERAKGNILERFSAQQFPDLHSELNLSSLELGDSALYFCASSALGTGNNQPQHFGDGTRLSIL.

The chain carries TRBV6-5 and TRBJ1-2; 8 nucleotides match TRBD1. The CDR3 spans 13 residues. Germline V gene lookup returns CDR1 MNHEY and CDR2 SVGAGI. V trimming: 6 bases; J trimming: 6 bases; junction bases outside the gene matches: 6. CDR3 DNA sequence: TGTGCCAGCAGGAGGTGGACAGGGAATGGCTACACCTTC. Its translation is CASRRWTGNGYTF.

For the CDR3, the DNA is TGTGCCATCAGTCCGGGTTCCTACGAGCAGTACGTC. The encoded protein is CAISPGSYEQYV. V gene TRBV10-3 combines with J gene TRBJ2-7; no reliable D call. Between the trimmed V and J ends, which lost 5 bases and 1 base, there was a span of 6 bases. Germline assignment: CDR1 ENHRY and CDR2 SYGVKD. The CDR3 length is 12 residues.

This chain uses TRBV4-3 with TRBJ2-3; 10 bases are shared with TRBD2. Per the germline V gene, CDR1 is LGHNA and CDR2 is YSLEER. The CDR3 sequence is 15 residues long. Trimming at V came to 2 bases and at J to 3 bases, leaving 2 bases not matched to a gene. CDR3 in DNA: TGCGCCAGCAGCCAAAAACTAGCGGGGACAGATACGCAGTATTTT. It is translated as CASSQKLAGTDTQYF.

The chain combines TRBV18 with TRBJ1-3; unclear D gene. Germline V gene sequence: CDR1 KGHSH, CDR2 LQKENI. The CDR3 is 13 amino acids. Trimming removed 2 bases from V and 2 bases from J, with 4 bases in between. CDR3 nucleotide sequence: TGTGCCAGCTCACCAGAGCCTGGAAACACCATATATTTT. Its protein product is CASSPEPGNTIYF. Based on the CDR3 plus reference TRBV18 and TRBJ1-3, the full variable domain is NAGVMQNPRHLVRRRGQEARLRCSPMKGHSHVYWYRQLPEEGLKFMVYLQKENIIDESGMPKERFSAEFPKEGPSILRIQQVVRGDSAAYFCASSPEPGNTIYFGEGSWLTVV.

This clone has a handful of counts. V and J are TRBV27 and TRBJ1-6; unclear D gene. CDR1 is MNHEY and CDR2 is SMNVEV in the germline V gene (reference sequence). V was trimmed by 7 bases and J by 0 bases, leaving 10 bases between them. This CDR3 contains 15 residues. Here the CDR3 DNA reads TGTGCCAGCATCGCGGGGAGCTCCTATAATTCACCCCTCCACTTT. Amino acid sequence: CASIAGSSYNSPLHF.

This clone was seen only a few times. This sequence joins TRBV9 and TRBJ1-1; D not certain. Germline V lookup: CDR1 SGDLS, CDR2 YYNGEE. This CDR3 is 16 amino acids long. Trimming removed 5 bases at V and 1 base at J, with 18 bases between. The CDR3 DNA reads TGTGCCAGCAGTGTCTATCCCCAGGTAGGGAACACTGAAGCTTTCTTT. Protein: CASSVYPQVGNTEAFF.

The V and J genes are TRBV15 and TRBJ1-1, with a tentative D call TRBD1 (5 bases). The CDR3 length is 16 residues. V was shortened by 1 base and J by 0 bases, with 12 bases between the two germline ends. Per the germline V gene, CDR1 is LNHNV and CDR2 is YYDKDF (reference sequence). CDR3 sequence: CATSRGGNGLNTEAFF. CDR3 bases: TGTGCCACCAGCAGAGGGGGGAACGGATTGAACACTGAAGCTTTCTTT.

V usage is TRBV5-1 and J usage is TRBJ2-7; 10 bases are a match to TRBD2. The CDR3 runs to 15 residues. Trimming took 0 bases from V and 3 from J; bases not matched to a gene: 3. The germline gives CDR1 SGHRS, CDR2 YFSETQ. The CDR3 sequence is CASSLGTSGFYEQYV. The CDR3 nucleotides are TGCGCCAGCAGCTTGGGGACTAGCGGATTCTACGAGCAGTACGTC.

V and J are TRBV11-2 and TRBJ2-1; 8 nucleotides agree with TRBD2. J gave up 7 bases and V 2 bases, and 7 bases lay outside the gene matches. Germline CDR1 is SGHAT and CDR2 is FQNNGV. The CDR3 has 15 residues. CDR3 protein: CASSLRRGARNEQFF. CDR3 nucleotides: TGTGCCAGCAGCTTACGGCGGGGGGCCAGGAATGAGCAGTTCTTC. Looking up the rest from reference TRBV11-2 and TRBJ2-1 gives the full variable domain: EAGVAQSPRYKIIEKRQSVAFWCNPISGHATLYWYQQILGQGPKLLIQFQNNGVVDDSQLPKDRFSAERLKGVDSTLKIQPAKLEDSAVYLCASSLRRGARNEQFFGPGTRLTVL.

A few counts support this clone. The chain employs TRBV24-1 and TRBJ2-3; 7 bases match TRBD2. Looked up from germline, CDR1 is KGHDR and CDR2 is SFDVKD. CDR3 length: 12 amino acids. Germline trimming cut 5 bases from V and 11 bases from J; bases unmatched to any gene: 6. The DNA for the CDR3 is TGTGCCACCAGTGGAGAGGGAGGGCAGCAGTATTTT. Amino acid sequence: CATSGEGGQQYF.

This sequence joins TRBV12-5 and TRBJ2-3; D unclear. The CDR3 loop spans 13 amino acids. V gave up 2 bases and J gave up 5 bases, with 8 bases separating them. From germline, CDR1 is LGHNT and CDR2 FRNRAP. CDR3 in amino acids: CASGLIGVDTQYF. The CDR3 coding sequence is TGTGCTAGTGGTTTGATTGGAGTAGATACGCAGTATTTT.

The chain joins TRBV2 to TRBJ1-3; tentatively, D is TRBD1 (6 bases). The V gene's germline CDR1 is SNHLY and CDR2 FYNNEI. The CDR3 extends over 12 amino acids. V gave up 8 bases and J gave up 4 bases, with 9 bases separating them. Here the CDR3 reads CASRGTGNTIYF. CDR3 nucleotide sequence: TGTGCCAGCCGAGGGACAGGAAACACCATATATTTT.

The V call is TRBV29-1, the J call TRBJ1-4; the match to TRBD1 covers 7 bases. The CDR3 has 12 amino acids. V trimming: 6 bases; J trimming: 6 bases; junction bases outside the gene matches: 4. The germline V gene encodes CDR1 SQVTM and CDR2 ANQGSEA. The CDR3 DNA follows: TGCAGCGTCGGACAGGAGGATGAAAAACTGTTTTTT. Encoded protein: CSVGQEDEKLFF.

The gene calls are TRBV18 and TRBJ2-1; D is perhaps TRBD1 or TRBD2 (5 bases each). Per the germline V gene, CDR1 is KGHSH and CDR2 is LQKENI. With 2 bases removed from V and 9 bases from J, the gap between germline ends came to 17 bases. CDR3 length equals 15 residues. The CDR3 DNA sequence: TGTGCCAGCTCACCAGAGGGACCCCTCTACGGTGAGCAGTTCTTC. Its translation is CASSPEGPLYGEQFF.